This entry lists 12 T cell receptor beta chains sequenced from one sample in a study of T-cell reconstitution after alpha-beta-depleted transplantation in children. Researchers prepared the TCRbeta library using unique molecular identifiers, the study reports. TCRdb passed the PCR reads through MiXCR, listing each CDR3 protein once. Seen here are over 85,000 distinct CDR3 sequences, 10% to 13% observed once, and the top ten hold approximately 7.6%. Sample: PBMCs from the stem cell graft donor, taken from the stem cell graft. Receptor source: a human donor who donated a stem cell graft to a child with acute lymphoblastic leukemia.

This clonotype occurred many times. J is TRBJ1-2 and V is TRBV7-2; 7 bases match TRBD1. CDR1 is SGHTA and CDR2 is FQGNSA in the germline V gene. V was pared by 3 bases and J by 7 bases, with 5 bases of the junction left unmatched. The CDR3 is 13 amino acids. The CDR3 region is CASSFRGSAGYTF. The CDR3, as DNA: TGTGCCAGCAGCTTCAGGGGGTCCGCTGGCTACACCTTC. Looking up the rest from reference TRBV7-2 and TRBJ1-2 gives the full variable domain: GAGVSQSPSNKVTEKGKDVELRCDPISGHTALYWYRQSLGQGLEFLIYFQGNSAPDKSGLPSDRFSAERTGGSVSTLTIQRTQQEDSAVYLCASSFRGSAGYTFGSGTRLTVV.

This clonotype was counted a few times. The V call is TRBV4-2, the J call TRBJ1-4, with 12 bases lining up with TRBD1. Trimming took 0 bases from V and 4 from J; bases not matched to a gene: 12. CDR1 and CDR2 (germline): LGHNA, YNFKEQ. This CDR3 region has 20 residues. This CDR3 is CASSQEPGTGGYGGNEKLFF. The DNA for the CDR3 is TGTGCCAGCAGCCAAGAGCCCGGGACAGGGGGCTACGGCGGTAATGAAAAACTGTTTTTT.

This clonotype was recorded at least ten times. The chain recombines TRBV4-3 with TRBJ2-7; maybe TRBD1 (5 bases). The V end was cut by 1 base, the J end by 1 base, with 11 bases between. CDR1 LGHNA and CDR2 YSLEER come from the germline V gene. The CDR3 covers 15 residues. The CDR3 spells CASSQAAGNSYEQYF. In DNA form, the CDR3 reads TGCGCCAGCAGCCAAGCGGCAGGGAATTCCTACGAGCAGTACTTC.

This clonotype has at least ten counts. The chain recombines TRBV28 with TRBJ1-5; TRBD1 is a possible D gene (6 bases). The CDR3 sequence is 15 residues long. Germline V gives CDR1 MDHEN, CDR2 SYDVKM. Trimming took off 5 bases at V and 4 bases at J, with 15 bases between the two ends. For the CDR3, the DNA is TGTGCCAGCAGTATACAGGGAGTGAAAAATCAGCCCCAGCATTTT. Amino acids: CASSIQGVKNQPQHF.

In its sample, this clonotype was seen many times. The J gene is TRBJ2-2, the V gene TRBV5-6; D remains unclear. Trimming removed 0 bases from V and 0 bases from J, with 9 bases in between. The CDR3 is made up of 16 amino acids. Germline V gives CDR1 SGHDT, CDR2 YYEEEE. CDR3 DNA sequence: TGTGCCAGCAGCTTGGAGGCACTCACGAACACCGGGGAGCTGTTTTTT. It yields the protein CASSLEALTNTGELFF.

The sample holds many counts of this clonotype. The chain has TRBV27 and TRBJ1-2; 8 bases agree with TRBD1. J gave up 6 bases and V 4 bases, and 10 bases lay outside the gene matches. There are 15 residues in the CDR3. Germline V lookup: CDR1 MNHEY, CDR2 SMNVEV (reference sequence). The CDR3 protein is CASSSQDREENGYTF. CDR3 DNA: TGTGCCAGCAGTTCCCAGGACAGGGAGGAGAATGGCTACACCTTC.

In this sample, this clonotype turned up many times. This sequence joins TRBV20-1 and TRBJ2-6; D remains unclear. V lost 6 bases, J lost 4 bases, and 10 bases lay in between. This CDR3 has 13 residues. Germline-derived CDR1 and CDR2 are DFQATT and SNEGSKA (reference sequence). CDR3 DNA sequence: TGCAGTGCGAACAAGGGAGGGGCCAACGTCCTGACTTTC. This codes for CSANKGGANVLTF.

This clonotype was counted ten times or more. This sequence joins TRBV5-6 and TRBJ2-1; 7 bases match TRBD1. The germline CDR1 and CDR2 sequences are SGHDT and YYEEEE. V lost 2 bases to trimming and J lost 2 bases; unmatched junction nucleotides: 7. The CDR3 length is 16 residues. This chain's CDR3 is CASSFGTALAYNEQFF. CDR3 nucleotides: TGTGCCAGCAGCTTCGGGACAGCCCTTGCCTACAATGAGCAGTTCTTC. The full variable domain, with the rest looked up from reference TRBV5-6 and TRBJ2-1, is DAGVTQSPTHLIKTRGQQVTLRCSPKSGHDTVSWYQQALGQGPQFIFQYYEEEERQRGNFPDRFSGHQFPNYSSELNVNALLLGDSALYLCASSFGTALAYNEQFFGPGTRLTVL.

There are many counts of this clonotype. V is TRBV6-2 or TRBV6-3 and J is TRBJ2-7; maybe TRBD1 (6 bases). The V gene lost 6 bases and the J gene lost 0 bases, with 12 bases spanning the gap. There are 14 residues in the CDR3. Germline-derived CDR1 and CDR2 are MNHEY and SVGEGT. The CDR3 DNA reads as TGTGCCAGCAGCCGGACAGTTACCTCCTACGAGCAGTACTTC. This translates into CASSRTVTSYEQYF.

This clonotype was observed many times. The chain has TRBV9 and TRBJ1-4; D not resolved. Germline V gives CDR1 SGDLS, CDR2 YYNGEE. The V gene lost 2 bases and the J gene lost 4 bases, with 12 bases spanning the gap. There are 15 residues in the CDR3. Written as DNA, the CDR3 is TGTGCCAGCAGCGTTGGTCGAGCAGTTAATGAAAAACTGTTTTTT. It encodes CASSVGRAVNEKLFF.

The V call is TRBV18, the J call TRBJ2-5, with 8 bases lining up with TRBD2. CDR3 length: 15 residues. Unmatched junction bases numbered 2, after V lost 0 bases and J lost 2 bases. Germline CDR1 reads KGHSH; CDR2 reads LQKENI. Here the CDR3 reads CASSPPGGGQETQYF. In DNA form, the CDR3 reads TGTGCCAGCTCACCACCAGGCGGGGGGCAAGAGACCCAGTACTTC.

This clonotype was detected ten times or more. The chain combines TRBV3-1 with TRBJ2-7, with D maybe TRBD2 (5 bases). The CDR3 is made up of 15 amino acids. CDR1 and CDR2 from the germline V gene are LGHDT and YNNKEL (reference sequence). V was pared by 3 bases and J by 1 base, with 13 bases between. CDR3 DNA sequence: TGTGCCAGCAGCCACGGACTCCCTGGGTCCTACGAGCAGTACTTC. Protein: CASSHGLPGSYEQYF.